A single sample gave rise to the 5 T cell receptor beta chains below, sequenced in a study of CD8+ T cells in alopecia areata. RNA, once extracted, was reverse transcribed into cDNA for use as the sequencing template. Assay used: immunoSEQ multiplex PCR; TCRdb lists only in-frame clones, some missing. The data hold 60,000 to 90,000 clones, with around 60% observed a single time. As to treatment: oral pan-JAK inhibitor, 5-10 mg twice daily. Sequenced here: CD8+ T cells sorted from blood, sampled at week 24, from a patient treated with tofacitinib. The receptors here all came from a human donor with alopecia areata.

The chain employs TRBV7-2 and TRBJ2-5, with 10 bases fitting TRBD2. The CDR3 is 17 amino acids. CDR1 is SGHTA, CDR2 FQGNSA, per germline. The junction had 6 bases not matched to a gene; V was cut back by 2 bases and J by 0 bases. CDR3 nucleotide sequence: TGTGCCAGCAGCTTATTAGCGGGGGGCCTGTACCAAGAGACCCAGTACTTC. As protein: CASSLLAGGLYQETQYF.

This clone was seen only once. This chain links TRBV6-4 with TRBJ2-1; perhaps TRBD2 as D (6 bases). Germline V gene lookup returns CDR1 MRHNA and CDR2 SNTAGT. The CDR3 runs to 16 residues. The V gene lost 3 bases and the J gene lost 8 bases, with 20 bases spanning the gap. CDR3 protein: CASSESGDGPIHEQFF. The CDR3 DNA follows: TGTGCCAGCAGTGAGTCGGGGGATGGTCCGATCCATGAGCAGTTCTTC.

The V and J genes are TRBV30 and TRBJ2-6, with no clear D. Germline V gene sequence: CDR1 GTSNPN, CDR2 SVGIG (reference sequence). V was shortened by 3 bases and J by 1 base, with 7 bases between the two germline ends. This CDR3 comprises 14 residues. This CDR3 is CAWSHLSGANVLTF. The DNA for the CDR3 is TGTGCCTGGAGCCACTTATCTGGGGCCAACGTCCTGACTTTC.

V is TRBV18 and J is TRBJ2-5, with TRBD2 matching over 8 bases. Germline V gene sequence: CDR1 KGHSH, CDR2 LQKENI. This CDR3 is 17 amino acids long. The trim removed 3 bases at V and 2 bases at J, leaving 11 bases unmatched. CDR3 nucleotides: TGTGCCAGCTCACCGGGGGGAGCGGGGGAAACTCAAGAGACCCAGTACTTC. This translates into CASSPGGAGETQETQYF.

This chain joins TRBV2 and TRBJ2-1; maybe TRBD2 (6 bases). This CDR3 is 12 amino acids long. Germline V gives CDR1 SNHLY, CDR2 FYNNEI. V was pared by 6 bases and J by 4 bases, with 7 bases between. The chain's CDR3 is CASRGGYNEQFF. In nucleotides, the CDR3 is TGTGCCAGCAGGGGGGGTTACAATGAGCAGTTCTTC.